The 28 T cell receptor beta chains in this list originate from one sample, sequenced in a study of beta chain features in type 1 diabetes. Expressed TCRB transcripts were sequenced because the isolated RNA had all been reverse transcribed beforehand. Some clones are missing from TCRdb's copy, which holds only in-frame ones; the method was immunoSEQ multiplex PCR. The profile shows hundreds of thousands of clones, about 16% of them singletons. Sequencing input: naive CD4+ T cells from blood. The receptors were sampled from a man aged 18 to 29 in good health.

The chain has TRBV29-1 and TRBJ2-3; 7 nucleotides line up with TRBD1. The CDR3 is made up of 15 amino acids. In germline, CDR1 is SQVTM, CDR2 ANQGSEA. V shed 4 bases, J shed 0 bases, and the junction held 7 bases outside the gene matches. CDR3 sequence (DNA): TGCAGCGTTGTCTCCGGGACAGCGAGCACAGATACGCAGTATTTT. Amino acid sequence: CSVVSGTASTDTQYF.

This clone was seen a handful of times. This specimen includes other DNA sequences encoding the same CDR3. The chain joins TRBV30 to TRBJ1-1; no definite D call. The CDR3 runs 13 residues. V was cut by 0 bases and J by 0 bases, with 5 bases left in between. Per the germline V gene, CDR1 is GTSNPN and CDR2 is SVGIG (reference sequence). The CDR3 DNA reads as TGTGCCTGGAGTGTCAATCTGAACACTGAAGCTTTCTTT. It yields the protein CAWSVNLNTEAFF.

In its sample, this clone was seen a few times. V is TRBV5-4 and J is TRBJ2-3; D could derive from TRBD1 or TRBD2 (5 bases each). Germline CDR1 reads SGHNT; CDR2 reads YYREEE (reference sequence). This CDR3 has 14 amino acids. Trimming removed 4 bases from V and 0 bases from J, with 9 bases in between. CDR3 residues: CASSPGASTDTQYF. CDR3 DNA: TGTGCCAGCAGCCCCGGGGCAAGCACAGATACGCAGTATTTT.

This clone was seen only a few times. This rearrangement joins TRBV5-6 to TRBJ2-4, with 8 bases identical to TRBD1. Per the germline V gene, CDR1 is SGHDT and CDR2 is YYEEEE. This CDR3 contains 15 residues. The J segment lost 2 bases and the V segment lost 3 bases, leaving 4 bases of the junction unmatched. This CDR3 reads CASSSDRGTKNIQYF. Here the CDR3 DNA reads TGTGCCAGCAGCTCCGACAGGGGAACCAAAAACATTCAGTACTTC.

The chain carries TRBV28 and TRBJ2-7; D gene uncertain. This CDR3 is 12 amino acids long. Trimming removed 7 bases at V and 4 bases at J, with 11 bases between. Germline V gene sequence: CDR1 MDHEN, CDR2 SYDVKM. CDR3 DNA sequence: TGTGCCAGCAACCAGGCTGGGTACGAGCAGTACTTC. This encodes CASNQAGYEQYF.

Of note for this clone: One end of the junction varies from germline; a read error may be responsible. The chain combines TRBV7-9 with TRBJ1-5, with a tentative D call TRBD1 (5 bases). The CDR3 is 16 amino acids. From germline, CDR1 is SEHNR and CDR2 FQNEAQ (reference sequence). The CDR3 sequence: CACSLAAGVGNQPQHF. CDR3 DNA: TGTGCCTGCAGCTTAGCGGCGGGGGTAGGCAATCAGCCCCAGCATTTT.

V and J are TRBV5-6 and TRBJ2-7; D not resolved. The germline V and J ends were trimmed by 0 bases and 3 bases, with 7 bases remaining between them. CDR3 size: 13 residues. The germline V gene encodes CDR1 SGHDT and CDR2 YYEEEE. The CDR3 nucleotides read TGTGCCAGCAGCTTGGGCGGTGTCTACGAGCAGTACTTC. Its protein product is CASSLGGVYEQYF.

The chain recombines TRBV2 with TRBJ2-7; the D is unclear. V was pared by 3 bases and J by 4 bases, with 13 bases between. Per germline, CDR1 SNHLY and CDR2 FYNNEI. CDR3 length: 14 amino acids. The CDR3 coding sequence is TGTGCCAGCAGTGAGGAGAACAAATCGTACGAGCAGTACTTC. Amino acids: CASSEENKSYEQYF. The complete variable domain, with remaining parts taken from reference TRBV2 and TRBJ2-7, reads EPEVTQTPSHQVTQMGQEVILRCVPISNHLYFYWYRQILGQKVEFLVSFYNNEISEKSEIFDDQFSVERPDGSNFTLKIRSTKLEDSAMYFCASSEENKSYEQYFGPGTRLTVT.

This clone was detected only a few times. This chain joins TRBV27 and TRBJ2-1; 7 nucleotides align to TRBD1. The V segment lost 3 bases and the J segment 3 bases; nucleotides outside the gene matches: 8. The CDR3 has 16 residues. The V gene's germline CDR1 is MNHEY and CDR2 SMNVEV (reference sequence). DNA of the CDR3: TGTGCCAGCAGTTTGGAACAGGGGCCGTTCTACAATGAGCAGTTCTTC. Amino acid sequence: CASSLEQGPFYNEQFF.

This sequence joins TRBV9 and TRBJ2-3; possible D gene TRBD1, 6 bases. The CDR3 runs to 14 residues. V shed 0 bases and J shed 1 base, with 6 bases lying between them. CDR1 and CDR2 from the germline V gene are SGDLS and YYNGEE. The CDR3 is CASSVDRGTDTQYF. DNA of the CDR3: TGTGCCAGCAGCGTAGACAGGGGCACAGATACGCAGTATTTT. Variable domain in full (rest from reference TRBV9 and TRBJ2-3): DSGVTQTPKHLITATGQRVTLRCSPRSGDLSVYWYQQSLDQGLQFLIQYYNGEERAKGNILERFSAQQFPDLHSELNLSSLELGDSALYFCASSVDRGTDTQYFGPGTRLTVL.

This chain uses TRBV5-4 with TRBJ1-2; D not resolved. The CDR3 runs to 18 residues. The V gene's germline CDR1 is SGHNT and CDR2 YYREEE (reference sequence). V gave up 1 base and J gave up 0 bases, with 19 bases separating them. CDR3 sequence (DNA): TGTGCCAGCAGCTTGCCCCCATTTCTGGGAAACACTAACTATGGCTACACCTTC. Translated, it gives CASSLPPFLGNTNYGYTF.

The genes are TRBV14 and TRBJ2-3; TRBD1 is a possible D gene (5 bases). Trimming cost V 1 base and J 2 bases, with 7 bases left between them. The CDR3 sequence is 14 residues long. CDR1 and CDR2 from the germline V gene are SGHDN and FVKESK. CDR3 region: CASSQGRATDTQYF. The CDR3 bases are TGTGCCAGCAGCCAAGGCAGGGCCACAGATACGCAGTATTTT.

In DNA form, the CDR3 reads TGTGCCAGCTCTCAGACCTCCTACGAGCAGTACTTC. It translates to CASSQTSYEQYF. The rearrangement joins TRBV18 to TRBJ2-7; the D is unclear. The CDR3 extends over 12 amino acids. Trimming cost V 6 bases and J 0 bases, with 6 bases left between them. The germline V gene has CDR1 KGHSH and CDR2 LQKENI. Supplemented by reference TRBV18 and TRBJ2-7, the full variable domain reads NAGVMQNPRHLVRRRGQEARLRCSPMKGHSHVYWYRQLPEEGLKFMVYLQKENIIDESGMPKERFSAEFPKEGPSILRIQQVVRGDSAAYFCASSQTSYEQYFGPGTRLTVT.

This clone was observed a handful of times. The rearrangement links TRBV7-9 to TRBJ1-1; D possibly corresponds to TRBD1 (6 bases). Trimming left V 3 bases short and J 0 bases short, with 17 bases between. The CDR3 extends over 17 amino acids. Germline CDR1 reads SEHNR; CDR2 reads FQNEAQ (reference sequence). The CDR3 DNA reads as TGTGCCAGCAGCTTGGCAGGGTATAGGGACATGAACACTGAAGCTTTCTTT. Translating gives CASSLAGYRDMNTEAFF.

This clone appeared a few times. The chain links TRBV28 to TRBJ2-4; D is unclear. Between the trimmed V and J ends, which lost 1 base and 0 bases, there was a span of 10 bases. Germline assignment: CDR1 MDHEN and CDR2 SYDVKM. The CDR3 has 16 residues. DNA for the CDR3: TGTGCCAGCAGTTTATTCCGGCCCTTAGCCAAAAACATTCAGTACTTC. Translated, it gives CASSLFRPLAKNIQYF.

The chain links TRBV7-2 to TRBJ2-3, with TRBD2 identical over 10 bases. With V trimmed by 4 bases and J by 6 bases, 7 bases remained unmatched. This CDR3 region has 15 residues. Germline V gives CDR1 SGHTA, CDR2 FQGNSA. This CDR3 is CASSSRSGGADTQYF. CDR3 nucleotide sequence: TGTGCCAGCAGCTCCCGCAGCGGGGGGGCGGATACGCAGTATTTT.

There are a few counts of this clone. V gene TRBV4-2 combines with J gene TRBJ2-2; no reliable D call. Trimming cost V 4 bases and J 0 bases, with 9 bases left between them. Germline V gene lookup returns CDR1 LGHNA and CDR2 YNFKEQ. The CDR3 consists of 15 residues. In DNA, the CDR3 is TGTGCCAGCAGCCTACCGACCGCGAACACCGGGGAGCTGTTTTTT. Residues: CASSLPTANTGELFF.

The chain is built from TRBV9 and TRBJ2-1; D is unclear. This CDR3 is built from 13 residues. Between the trimmed V and J ends, which lost 3 bases and 9 bases, there was a span of 13 bases. In germline, CDR1 is SGDLS, CDR2 YYNGEE. CDR3 amino acids: CASSAHTGGEQFF. The CDR3, as DNA: TGTGCCAGCAGCGCTCACACCGGCGGTGAGCAGTTCTTC.

The chain combines TRBV19 with TRBJ1-1; D gene uncertain. V was cut by 7 bases and J by 5 bases, with 17 bases left in between. Germline lookup yields CDR1 LNHDA and CDR2 SQIVND (reference sequence). The CDR3 is 14 residues long. The CDR3: CASTKGLIGTEAFF. The CDR3 DNA sequence: TGTGCCAGTACGAAGGGCCTTATAGGGACTGAAGCTTTCTTT.

The rearrangement links TRBV5-1 to TRBJ2-3; no clear D. This CDR3 region has 15 residues. Trimming stripped 0 bases from V and 0 bases from J, with 8 bases between. The V gene's germline CDR1 is SGHRS and CDR2 YFSETQ. The CDR3, as DNA: TGCGCCAGCAGCTTGGTTTACCTGAGCACAGATACGCAGTATTTT. This gives the protein CASSLVYLSTDTQYF.

As regards this clone: The same CDR3 can be traced to other DNA sequences in this sample. The CDR3 here is CASSLGDYGYTF. Written as DNA, the CDR3 is TGTGCCAGCAGCTTAGGAGACTATGGCTACACCTTC. This sequence joins TRBV11-1 and TRBJ1-2; D is undetermined. The CDR3 spans 12 residues. Deletions cut 1 base from V and 3 bases from J, with 3 bases between. The germline CDR1 and CDR2 sequences are SGHAT and FQDESV (reference sequence).

This clone was detected only a few times. This chain links TRBV20-1 with TRBJ1-2, with unresolved D. Trimming cost V 2 bases and J 5 bases, with 6 bases left between them. Germline loops: CDR1 DFQATT, CDR2 SNEGSKA (reference sequence). The CDR3 runs to 11 residues. The CDR3 sequence is CSARQFYGYTF. In DNA, the CDR3 is TGCAGTGCTAGACAGTTTTATGGCTACACCTTC.

This clone was observed a handful of times. The gene calls are TRBV7-9 and TRBJ1-1; D may be TRBD1 (6 bases). The CDR3 sequence is 14 residues long. Germline values: CDR1 SEHNR, CDR2 FQNEAQ (reference sequence). Trimming removed 7 bases at V and 1 base at J, with 13 bases between. The CDR3 DNA is TGTGCCAGCACGGTACAGGGAACGAACACTGAAGCTTTCTTT. Encoded protein: CASTVQGTNTEAFF.

This clone was counted a few times. This sequence joins TRBV7-8 and TRBJ2-1; 7 bases fit TRBD2. Germline CDR1 is SGHVS and CDR2 is FQNEAQ. Trimming took 1 base from V and 9 from J; bases not matched to a gene: 9. The CDR3 spans 15 residues. This chain's CDR3 is CASSLVMAGVFEQFF. As DNA, the CDR3 is TGTGCCAGCAGCTTAGTCATGGCGGGGGTGTTTGAGCAGTTCTTC.

To note about this clone: A read error may account for a junction end that differs from germline. The V and J genes are TRBV7-2 and TRBJ1-4, with D uncertain. The CDR3 totals 14 residues. CDR1 is SGHTA and CDR2 is FQGNSA in the germline V gene. The CDR3 here is CASSPRLTIEKLFF. The CDR3 DNA reads TGTGCCAGCAGCCCCCGGCTGACTATTGAAAAACTGTTTTTT.

The chain combines TRBV30 with TRBJ1-2; D not resolved. The CDR3 is 12 amino acids. Germline V gene sequence: CDR1 GTSNPN, CDR2 SVGIG (reference sequence). Deletions cut 1 base from V and 8 bases from J, with 11 bases between. The CDR3 DNA reads TGTGCCTGGAGTGGAGACTTCTACGGCTACACCTTC. Amino acids: CAWSGDFYGYTF.

This clone was seen a few times. V is TRBV29-1 and J is TRBJ2-5, with TRBD2 matching over 7 bases. The CDR3 runs 15 residues. The J segment lost 5 bases and the V segment lost 6 bases, leaving 15 bases of the junction unmatched. CDR1 and CDR2 (germline): SQVTM, ANQGSEA. CDR3: CSVAGSQGGGETQYF. The CDR3 nucleotides read TGCAGCGTCGCCGGGAGCCAGGGCGGGGGTGAGACCCAGTACTTC.

The chain recombines TRBV18 with TRBJ1-2; D uncertain. This CDR3 comprises 17 residues. Germline-derived CDR1 and CDR2 are KGHSH and LQKENI. V was cut by 3 bases and J by 4 bases, with 21 bases left in between. CDR3 sequence: CASSPPWYSTYSYGYTF. The CDR3, as DNA: TGTGCCAGCTCACCCCCTTGGTACAGCACTTACTCCTATGGCTACACCTTC.